Detailed here is one T cell receptor (beta chain). This record comes from a study of blood T cell repertoires in COVID-19. Clones were read by immunoSEQ multiplex PCR, and TCRdb kept only the in-frame ones, dropping some. The sample shows about 180,000 clones, about three quarters of them seen only once. The CDR3 runs to 15 residues. CDR1 is LGHDT, CDR2 YNNKEL, per germline (reference sequence). V lost 4 bases to trimming and J lost 0 bases, with 10 bases between them. The sequence was collected from a woman in her 70s with acute or convalescent COVID-19. The sequenced sample was peripheral blood. The V gene is TRBV3-1 (or the pseudogene TRBV3-2), the J gene TRBJ1-3; D not resolved. This CDR3 reads CASSPGRDSGNTIYF. DNA of the CDR3: TGTGCCAGCAGCCCCGGACGGGACTCTGGAAACACCATATATTTT.